This T cell receptor (beta chain) emerged from a study of response to subunit inactivated influenza vaccine. Via MiXCR, TCRdb re-called the RT-PCR reads, giving one row per CDR3 protein. The table has around 570,000 distinct CDR3 sequences, 7.5% to 8.5% seen once; the top ten hold over 10%. The CDR3 runs 14 residues. Per the germline V gene, CDR1 is SEHNR and CDR2 is FQNEAQ (reference sequence). With regard to this clonotype: Germline is not matched at one junction end, which may reflect a read error.

The sequencing here drew on PBMCs from blood, taken around 25 months after vaccination. The sequence derives from a man aged 45-69 years who received an inactivated influenza vaccine. The rearrangement uses TRBV7-9 and TRBJ2-5, with D tentatively TRBD1 (5 bases). The CDR3 nucleotides read TGTGCCAGCAGCTACACCTCAGGGTTCGAGAACCAGTACTTC. Residues: CASSYTSGFENQYF.